Given below is one T cell receptor beta chain in context. These data belong to a study of blood T cell repertoires in COVID-19. Study-wide background: The study drew acute and convalescent COVID-19 samples from the United States, Italy and Spain.

Per the original methods: Estimation of nucleated cell counts relied on the amplification of reference gene primers. Profiling relied on immunoSEQ multiplex PCR, and the TCRdb table lists in-frame clones only, not all of them. D and trimming come from the DNA, and the V and J calls and clone size come from that table. The sample has about 190,000 clones; 90% are singletons. Deletions cut 3 bases from V and 0 bases from J, with 9 bases between. The CDR3 is 15 amino acids. Germline V lookup: CDR1 SNHLY, CDR2 FYNNEI. The TCR sequence derives from a man in his forties or fifties with acute or convalescent COVID-19. Input material: peripheral blood. V gene TRBV2 combines with J gene TRBJ1-3; D remains unclear. CDR3 in amino acids: CASSEVSYSGNTIYF. CDR3 DNA: TGTGCCAGCAGTGAGGTTTCCTACTCTGGAAACACCATATATTTT.